The following is a TCR beta chain sequence with its context. No antigen is known for it. The source of the sample is a study of cytomegalovirus exposure and HLA in healthy donors. The study, taken as a whole, reports: A later analysis found that most CMV-associated TCR beta chains appeared HLA-restricted.

PCR primers comprised 60 Vbeta and 13 Jbeta primers. Only in-frame clones appear in the TCRdb table, and some are missing; sequencing was by immunoSEQ multiplex PCR. The table records approximately 93,000 clones, 70% to 85% of them present only once. Germline V gene sequence: CDR1 MNHEY, CDR2 SVGAGI. The V gene lost 8 bases and the J gene lost 0 bases, with 13 bases spanning the gap. The CDR3 runs 15 residues. Sequencing was performed on PBMCs. The clonotype originates from a man over 45 in good health and CMV-seronegative. This rearrangement joins TRBV6-5 to TRBJ2-2, with TRBD1 as a possible D gene (6 bases). CDR3 nucleotide sequence: TGTGCCAGCGCAATGGACAGTGCGAACACCGGGGAGCTGTTTTTT. It is translated as CASAMDSANTGELFF.